Each of the 9 T cell receptor beta chains below was sequenced from the same sample in a study of shared clonotypes between healthy human individuals. Generated by immunoSEQ multiplex PCR, the TCRdb table keeps only in-frame clones and is missing some. This table holds about 2.4 million clones, more than 85% found once. Sequenced sample: naive CD4+ T cells from PBMCs. Stated subset: CD45RA+ positively selected. The receptors come from a man aged 18 to 35 in good health. Some clones in this sample may be carry-over from other donors' samples.

V and J are TRBV19 and TRBJ1-3; weak D call: TRBD1 (5 bases). CDR3 length: 16 amino acids. The germline V gene has CDR1 LNHDA and CDR2 SQIVND (reference sequence). Trimming took 5 bases from V and 0 from J, leaving 14 bases between them. The CDR3 DNA follows: TGTGCCAGTAGTCCCCTTTGGGGGAACTCTGGAAACACCATATATTTT. This encodes CASSPLWGNSGNTIYF.

This chain links TRBV6-1 with TRBJ2-5; D possibly corresponds to TRBD2 (5 bases). Trimming pared 3 bases from V and 4 bases from J, leaving 15 bases between. From germline, CDR1 is MNHNS and CDR2 SASEGT. The CDR3 length is 15 residues. Written as DNA, the CDR3 is TGTGCCAGCAGTGATCGGTGGGGAGTTGGAGAGACCCAGTACTTC. Translated, it gives CASSDRWGVGETQYF.

Details on this clone: This same CDR3 is encoded by further DNA sequences in the sample. This chain connects TRBV18 to TRBJ2-3, with 14 bases fitting TRBD2. J gave up 4 bases and V 4 bases, and 1 base lay outside the gene matches. The CDR3 runs to 15 residues. Germline CDR1 and CDR2: KGHSH and LQKENI. This chain's CDR3 is CASSLGLAGADTQYF. For the CDR3, the DNA is TGTGCCAGCTCACTGGGACTAGCGGGAGCAGATACGCAGTATTTT.

A note on this clone: The same CDR3 can be traced to other DNA sequences in this sample. The rearrangement joins TRBV5-4 to TRBJ2-6, with a tentative D call TRBD1 (6 bases). Between the trimmed V and J ends, which lost 0 bases and 2 bases, there was a span of 9 bases. This CDR3 is built from 16 residues. Germline CDR1 SGHNT, CDR2 YYREEE (reference sequence). CDR3 loop: CASSLGTGTGANVLTF. The CDR3 DNA reads TGTGCCAGCAGCTTGGGTACAGGGACTGGGGCCAACGTCCTGACTTTC.

The rearrangement uses TRBV5-4 and TRBJ2-7; TRBD2 matches 7 bases. CDR3 size: 15 residues. The J segment lost 0 bases and the V segment lost 6 bases, leaving 9 bases of the junction unmatched. Germline loops: CDR1 SGHNT, CDR2 YYREEE (reference sequence). CDR3 protein: CASNRGGEGSYEQYF. The CDR3 DNA sequence: TGTGCCAGCAACCGGGGAGGGGAGGGCTCCTACGAGCAGTACTTC.

Points on this clone: The identical CDR3 is also encoded by other nucleotide sequences in the sample. The chain recombines TRBV28 with TRBJ1-2, with 8 bases identical to TRBD1. This CDR3 has 13 residues. Germline V gene lookup returns CDR1 MDHEN and CDR2 SYDVKM. V shed 3 bases, J shed 8 bases, and the junction held 5 bases outside the gene matches. CDR3 nucleotides: TGTGCCAGCAGTTTGGACAGGGTTTACGGCTACACCTTC. It codes for CASSLDRVYGYTF.

The V call is TRBV11-3, the J call TRBJ2-1, with D possibly matching TRBD2 (5 bases). Trimming shortened V by 5 bases and J by 7 bases, and 15 bases separated the two germline ends. CDR3 length equals 14 residues. Germline V lookup: CDR1 SGHNT, CDR2 YENEEA. DNA of the CDR3: TGTGCCAGCAGCGGCGCATTGCGGAGGAATGAGCAGTTCTTC. This codes for CASSGALRRNEQFF. The full variable domain, its missing parts supplied by reference TRBV11-3 and TRBJ2-1, is EAGVVQSPRYKIIEKKQPVAFWCNPISGHNTLYWYLQNLGQGPELLIRYENEEAVDDSQLPKDRFSAERLKGVDSTLKIQPAELGDSAVYLCASSGALRRNEQFFGPGTRLTVL.

The rearrangement links TRBV5-3 to TRBJ2-7; the match to TRBD1 covers 7 bases. TRBV5-3 falls under the ORF class, with uncertain function. Losses at the gene ends were 3 bases for V and 4 bases for J; bases not matched to a gene: 13. CDR3 size: 16 residues. The CDR3 reads CARSSAGDRVFYEQYF. For the CDR3, the DNA is TGTGCCAGAAGCTCGGCCGGGGACAGAGTCTTTTACGAGCAGTACTTC.

This chain connects TRBV5-1 to TRBJ2-7; 10 nucleotides agree with TRBD2. V lost 5 bases and J lost 5; bases outside the gene matches: 10. Germline V gives CDR1 SGHRS, CDR2 YFSETQ. The CDR3 has 15 residues. CDR3 sequence: CASRKLLAGVHEQYF. The CDR3 DNA is TGCGCCAGCAGAAAGCTTCTAGCGGGAGTTCACGAGCAGTACTTC.